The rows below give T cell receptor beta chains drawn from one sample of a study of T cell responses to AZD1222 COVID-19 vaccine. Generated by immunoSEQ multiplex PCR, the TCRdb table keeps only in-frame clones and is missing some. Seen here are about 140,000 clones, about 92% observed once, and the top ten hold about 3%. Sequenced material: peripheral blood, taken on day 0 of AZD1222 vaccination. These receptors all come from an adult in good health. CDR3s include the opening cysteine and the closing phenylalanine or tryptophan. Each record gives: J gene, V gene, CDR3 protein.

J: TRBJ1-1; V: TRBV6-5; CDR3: CASSRRDRGLSEAFF
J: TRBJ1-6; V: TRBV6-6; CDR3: CASSYRQGNSPLHF
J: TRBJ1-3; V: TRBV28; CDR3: CASSPVGNSGNTIYF
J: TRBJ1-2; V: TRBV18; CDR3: CASSRQGDNYGYTF
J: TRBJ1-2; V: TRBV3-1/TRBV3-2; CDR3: CASSITTGFGYTF
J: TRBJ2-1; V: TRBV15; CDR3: CATSRRVEEQFF
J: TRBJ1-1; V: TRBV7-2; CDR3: CASSSKWPPQNTEAFF
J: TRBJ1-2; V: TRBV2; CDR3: CASSEGLKRGYTF
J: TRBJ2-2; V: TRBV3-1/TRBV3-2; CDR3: CASSPPAGLAGSTGELFF
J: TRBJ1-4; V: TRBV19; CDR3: CASSIGPQEKLFF
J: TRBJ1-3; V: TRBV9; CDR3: CASSVGAFSGNTIYF
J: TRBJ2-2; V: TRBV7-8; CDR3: CASSLGPGLLLLFF
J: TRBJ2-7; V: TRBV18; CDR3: CASSHASGEQYF
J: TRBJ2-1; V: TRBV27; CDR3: CASSFRGRAGNEQFF
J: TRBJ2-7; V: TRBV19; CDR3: CASSGVPYEQYF